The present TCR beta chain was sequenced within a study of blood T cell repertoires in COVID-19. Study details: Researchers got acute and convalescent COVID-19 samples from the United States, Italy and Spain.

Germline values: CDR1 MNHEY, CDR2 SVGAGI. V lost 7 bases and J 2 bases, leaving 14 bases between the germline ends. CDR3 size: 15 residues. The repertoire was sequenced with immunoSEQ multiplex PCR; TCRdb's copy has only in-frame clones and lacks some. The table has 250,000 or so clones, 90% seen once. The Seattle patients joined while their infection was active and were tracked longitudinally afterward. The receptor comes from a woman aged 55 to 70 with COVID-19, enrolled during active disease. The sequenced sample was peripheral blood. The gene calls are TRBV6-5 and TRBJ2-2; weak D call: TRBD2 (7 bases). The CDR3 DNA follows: TGTGCCAGCAAGGTGGGGGGGCCCAACACCGGGGAGCTGTTTTTT. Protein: CASKVGGPNTGELFF.